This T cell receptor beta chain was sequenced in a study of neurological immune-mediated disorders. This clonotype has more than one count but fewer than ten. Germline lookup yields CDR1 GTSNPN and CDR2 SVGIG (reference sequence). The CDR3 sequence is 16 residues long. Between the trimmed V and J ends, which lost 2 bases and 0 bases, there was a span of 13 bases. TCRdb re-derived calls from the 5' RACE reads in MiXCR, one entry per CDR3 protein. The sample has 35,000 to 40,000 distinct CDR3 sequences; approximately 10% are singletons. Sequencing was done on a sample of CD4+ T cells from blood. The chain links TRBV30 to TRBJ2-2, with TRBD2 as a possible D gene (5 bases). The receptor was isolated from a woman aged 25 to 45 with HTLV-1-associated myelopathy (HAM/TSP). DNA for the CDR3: TGTGCCTGGAGTCCTACCGGGAACGCGAACACCGGGGAGCTGTTTTTT. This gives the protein CAWSPTGNANTGELFF.